The 17 T cell receptor beta chains below all came from one sample that was sequenced in a study of technical replicates of blood from four donors (TCRdb year 2017). The library relied on the immunoSEQ multiplex PCR assay. Here the immuneACCESS table is served through TCRdb, limited to in-frame sequences with V and J called. Missing clones are a known gap in these copies; in checked studies unresolved V genes cover under half, and the rest lacks a known reason. This sample gives about 59,000 clones in total; around 95% of them show up just once. Of the sample, approximately 4.2% is held by the ten largest clones. Sequencing input: PBMCs. The receptor source for this set is a human donor in good health. Some clones in this sample may be carry-over from other donors' samples.

The J gene is TRBJ1-2, the V gene TRBV7-2; TRBD1 matches at 7 bases. The CDR3 is 15 residues long. Unmatched junction bases numbered 13, after V lost 7 bases and J lost 5 bases. Germline V gene sequence: CDR1 SGHTA, CDR2 FQGNSA. The CDR3 coding sequence is TGTGCCAGCACCAAAGGGGGCTCAGGGGGGTATGGCTACACCTTC. It codes for CASTKGGSGGYGYTF.

The rearrangement joins TRBV29-1 to TRBJ2-1, with TRBD2 matching over 14 bases. The ends lost 6 bases at V and 8 bases at J; junction bases unmatched: 3. CDR1 is SQVTM and CDR2 is ANQGSEA in the germline V gene. This CDR3 spans 13 amino acids. The CDR3 sequence is CSVEGLAGDEQFF. The DNA of the CDR3 is TGCAGCGTAGAGGGACTAGCGGGGGATGAGCAGTTCTTC.

The genes are TRBV6-6 and TRBJ2-4; D is possibly TRBD2 (5 bases). The V end was cut by 4 bases, the J end by 3 bases, with 13 bases between. Germline V CDR1 and CDR2: MNHNY, SVGAGI (reference sequence). The CDR3 has 15 residues. Here the CDR3 DNA reads TGTGCCAGCAGTTGGATATCCGGAGGCAAAAACATTCAGTACTTC. As protein: CASSWISGGKNIQYF.

This rearrangement joins TRBV9 to TRBJ2-3; tentatively, D is TRBD2 (6 bases). Germline V lookup: CDR1 SGDLS, CDR2 YYNGEE. The CDR3 is made up of 14 amino acids. Trimming stripped 4 bases from V and 1 base from J, with 10 bases between. The CDR3 loop reads CASSPGVRTDTQYF. Written as DNA, the CDR3 is TGTGCCAGCAGCCCGGGGGTCCGCACAGATACGCAGTATTTT.

The chain carries TRBV2 and TRBJ1-2, with D possibly matching TRBD1 (5 bases). Germline V gene sequence: CDR1 SNHLY, CDR2 FYNNEI. CDR3 length: 13 residues. Trimming took off 6 bases at V and 6 bases at J, with 14 bases between the two ends. CDR3 residues: CASRPWTLDGYTF. The CDR3, as DNA: TGTGCCAGCAGACCATGGACACTCGATGGCTACACCTTC.

The V call is TRBV27, the J call TRBJ1-6; D not certain. This CDR3 is 16 amino acids long. Germline V gene sequence: CDR1 MNHEY, CDR2 SMNVEV (reference sequence). Between the trimmed V and J ends, which lost 5 bases and 9 bases, there was a span of 20 bases. The CDR3 DNA reads TGTGCCAGCAGTACTTACCGAGGCAAACGGGGTTCACCCCTCCACTTT. Amino acid sequence: CASSTYRGKRGSPLHF.

The chain couples TRBV30 to TRBJ2-5; no clear D. The CDR3 totals 11 residues. From germline, CDR1 is GTSNPN and CDR2 SVGIG (reference sequence). Deletions cut 1 base from V and 5 bases from J, with 5 bases between. This CDR3 reads CAWSARETQYF. The CDR3 DNA follows: TGTGCCTGGAGTGCGCGGGAGACCCAGTACTTC.

This chain links TRBV10-2 with TRBJ2-3, with D tentatively TRBD2 (7 bases). Germline CDR1 reads WSHSY; CDR2 reads SAAADI. The CDR3 is made up of 14 amino acids. The germline V and J ends were trimmed by 6 bases and 1 base, with 11 bases remaining between them. The CDR3 nucleotides read TGCGCCAGCAGCGGGGGGCAGGGCACAGATACGCAGTATTTT. Its translation: CASSGGQGTDTQYF.

This CDR3 is CASSAILGSGVYEQYF. The CDR3 coding sequence is TGTGCCAGCAGCGCCATATTAGGTAGCGGGGTCTACGAGCAGTACTTC. The chain recombines TRBV2 with TRBJ2-7; TRBD2 matches at 8 bases. Germline CDR1 reads SNHLY; CDR2 reads FYNNEI. Losses at the gene ends were 6 bases for V and 3 bases for J; bases not matched to a gene: 13. The CDR3 has 16 residues.

The J gene is TRBJ2-7, the V gene TRBV7-2, with TRBD2 identical over 7 bases. There are 15 residues in the CDR3. Germline V CDR1 and CDR2: SGHTA, FQGNSA. J was trimmed by 6 bases and V by 5 bases; bases with no gene match: 13. The CDR3 DNA follows: TGTGCCAGCAGCCCCCACAGCGGGGTCACGTTCGAGCAGTACTTC. It specifies CASSPHSGVTFEQYF. The variable domain in full, with the rest retrieved from reference TRBV7-2 and TRBJ2-7, is GAGVSQSPSNKVTEKGKDVELRCDPISGHTALYWYRQSLGQGLEFLIYFQGNSAPDKSGLPSDRFSAERTGGSVSTLTIQRTQQEDSAVYLCASSPHSGVTFEQYFGPGTRLTVT.

V is TRBV5-1 and J is TRBJ2-3, with TRBD2 as a possible D gene (6 bases). There are 17 residues in the CDR3. Germline values: CDR1 SGHRS, CDR2 YFSETQ. Trimming shortened V by 0 bases and J by 1 base, and 15 bases separated the two germline ends. CDR3 protein: CASSLVGGRRGTDTQYF. The CDR3 nucleotides are TGCGCCAGCAGCTTGGTCGGAGGAAGGAGGGGCACAGATACGCAGTATTTT. Together with reference TRBV5-1 and TRBJ2-3, the CDR3 gives the full variable domain: KAGVTQTPRYLIKTRGQQVTLSCSPISGHRSVSWYQQTPGQGLQFLFEYFSETQRNKGNFPGRFSGRQFSNSRSEMNVSTLELGDSALYLCASSLVGGRRGTDTQYFGPGTRLTVL.

The chain uses TRBV7-9 and TRBJ1-2; D is uncertain. In germline, CDR1 is SEHNR, CDR2 FQNEAQ (reference sequence). The CDR3 spans 13 residues. Trimming cost V 1 base and J 2 bases, with 5 bases left between them. CDR3 nucleotides: TGTGCCAGCAGCTTAGAACAGAACTATGGCTACACCTTC. Residues: CASSLEQNYGYTF. Based on the CDR3 plus reference TRBV7-9 and TRBJ1-2, the full variable domain is DTGVSQNPRHKITKRGQNVTFRCDPISEHNRLYWYRQTLGQGPEFLTYFQNEAQLEKSRLLSDRFSAERPKGSFSTLEIQRTEQGDSAMYLCASSLEQNYGYTFGSGTRLTVV.

This chain joins TRBV7-9 and TRBJ1-1; no firm D call. This CDR3 comprises 15 residues. V was shortened by 2 bases and J by 4 bases, with 14 bases between the two germline ends. From germline, CDR1 is SEHNR and CDR2 FQNEAQ (reference sequence). The CDR3 DNA is TGTGCCAGCAGCTTATCCACTGGTTTTCGCACTGAAGCTTTCTTT. Translated: CASSLSTGFRTEAFF.

The chain is built from TRBV6-4 and TRBJ1-1; D gene ambiguous. This CDR3 has 13 amino acids. Germline CDR1 is MRHNA and CDR2 is SNTAGT. V was cut by 5 bases and J by 1 base, with 8 bases left in between. The chain's CDR3 is CASSHQKNTEAFF. Written as DNA, the CDR3 is TGTGCCAGCAGTCATCAAAAGAACACTGAAGCTTTCTTT.

The chain has TRBV30 and TRBJ1-2; no clear D. Germline CDR1 reads GTSNPN; CDR2 reads SVGIG (reference sequence). The germline V and J ends were trimmed by 4 bases and 2 bases, with 17 bases remaining between them. The CDR3 contains 15 residues. CDR3 sequence reads: CAWTLRAGRNYGYTF. The CDR3 nucleotides are TGTGCCTGGACCCTAAGGGCGGGGAGGAACTATGGCTACACCTTC.

The CDR3 DNA reads as TGTGCCAGCAGCTTAGCGGGGGGGCGTAGCACAGATACGCAGTATTTT. It specifies CASSLAGGRSTDTQYF. The genes are TRBV7-9 and TRBJ2-3; D is perhaps TRBD2 (7 bases). V lost 0 bases, J lost 0 bases, and 10 bases lay in between. Germline-derived CDR1 and CDR2 are SEHNR and FQNEAQ (reference sequence). This CDR3 is 16 amino acids long.

The rearrangement uses TRBV27 and TRBJ2-7, with D unclear. The CDR3 runs 14 residues. The ends were cut back, 5 bases at V and 0 bases at J, with 11 bases in the middle. CDR1 MNHEY and CDR2 SMNVEV come from the germline V gene (reference sequence). CDR3 sequence: CASSPQTLSYEQYF. DNA for the CDR3: TGTGCCAGCAGTCCTCAGACACTCTCCTACGAGCAGTACTTC.